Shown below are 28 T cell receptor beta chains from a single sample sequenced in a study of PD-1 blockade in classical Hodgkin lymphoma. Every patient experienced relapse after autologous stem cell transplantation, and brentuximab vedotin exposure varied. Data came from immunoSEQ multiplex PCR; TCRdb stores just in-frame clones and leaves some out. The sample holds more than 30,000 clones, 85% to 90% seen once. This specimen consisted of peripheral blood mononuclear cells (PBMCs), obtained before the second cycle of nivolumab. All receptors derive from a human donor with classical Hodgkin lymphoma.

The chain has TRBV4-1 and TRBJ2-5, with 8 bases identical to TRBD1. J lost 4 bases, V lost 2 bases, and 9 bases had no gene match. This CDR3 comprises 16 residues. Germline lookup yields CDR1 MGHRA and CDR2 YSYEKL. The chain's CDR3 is CASSQHPGGGVETQYF. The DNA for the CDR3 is TGCGCCAGCAGCCAACACCCAGGGGGCGGGGTAGAGACCCAGTACTTC.

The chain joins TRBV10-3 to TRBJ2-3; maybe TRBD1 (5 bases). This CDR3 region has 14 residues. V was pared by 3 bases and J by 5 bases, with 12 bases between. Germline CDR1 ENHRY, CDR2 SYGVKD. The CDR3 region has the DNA TGTGCCATCAGTGAAGTGGGGCCCGGAGATACGCAGTATTTT. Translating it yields CAISEVGPGDTQYF.

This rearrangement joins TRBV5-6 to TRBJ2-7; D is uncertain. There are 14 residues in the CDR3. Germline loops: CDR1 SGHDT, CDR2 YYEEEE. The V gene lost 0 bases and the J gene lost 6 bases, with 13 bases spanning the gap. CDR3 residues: CASSLVRQASEQYF. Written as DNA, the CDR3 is TGTGCCAGCAGCTTGGTGCGTCAAGCGAGCGAGCAGTACTTC.

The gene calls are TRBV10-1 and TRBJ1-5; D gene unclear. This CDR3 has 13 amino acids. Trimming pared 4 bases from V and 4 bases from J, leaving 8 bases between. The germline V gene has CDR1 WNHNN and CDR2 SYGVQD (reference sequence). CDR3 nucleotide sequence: TGCGCCAGCAGTGGAGGGAATAATCAGCCCCAGCATTTT. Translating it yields CASSGGNNQPQHF.

As DNA, the CDR3 is TGTGCCAGCAGCGTTGGACCGGGACTACCTATTGCACTAGCCAAAAACATTCAGTACTTC. Translating it yields CASSVGPGLPIALAKNIQYF. The chain links TRBV9 to TRBJ2-4; TRBD2 matches at 7 bases. CDR1 is SGDLS, CDR2 YYNGEE, per germline. J gave up 0 bases and V 2 bases, and 17 bases lay outside the gene matches. The CDR3 is made up of 20 amino acids. The whole variable domain, remainder taken from reference TRBV9 and TRBJ2-4, is DSGVTQTPKHLITATGQRVTLRCSPRSGDLSVYWYQQSLDQGLQFLIQYYNGEERAKGNILERFSAQQFPDLHSELNLSSLELGDSALYFCASSVGPGLPIALAKNIQYFGAGTRLSVL.

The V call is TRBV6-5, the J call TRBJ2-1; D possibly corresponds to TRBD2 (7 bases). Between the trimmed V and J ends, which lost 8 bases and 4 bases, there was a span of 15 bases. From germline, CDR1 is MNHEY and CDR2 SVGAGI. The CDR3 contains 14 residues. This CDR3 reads CASGGAGPYNEQFF. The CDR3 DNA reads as TGTGCCAGCGGGGGGGCGGGGCCATACAATGAGCAGTTCTTC.

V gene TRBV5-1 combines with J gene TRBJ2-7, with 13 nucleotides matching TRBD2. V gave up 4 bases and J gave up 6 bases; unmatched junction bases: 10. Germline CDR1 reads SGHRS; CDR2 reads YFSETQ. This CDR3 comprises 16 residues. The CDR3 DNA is TGCGCCAGCAGCCGGACCCCGGGACTAGCGGGAAGCGAGCAGTACTTC. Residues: CASSRTPGLAGSEQYF.

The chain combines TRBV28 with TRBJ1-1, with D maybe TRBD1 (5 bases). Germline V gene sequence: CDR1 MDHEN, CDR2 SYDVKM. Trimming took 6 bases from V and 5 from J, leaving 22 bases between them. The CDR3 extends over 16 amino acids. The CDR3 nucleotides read TGTGCCAGCAGCTCCACTGAGTTACCTTGGGGGACTGAAGCTTTCTTT. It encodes CASSSTELPWGTEAFF.

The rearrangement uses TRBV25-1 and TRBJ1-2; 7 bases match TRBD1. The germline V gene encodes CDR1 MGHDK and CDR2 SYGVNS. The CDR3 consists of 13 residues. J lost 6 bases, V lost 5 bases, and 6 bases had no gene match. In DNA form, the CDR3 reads TGTGCCAGCAGTTTGACAGGGAGTAATGGCTACACCTTC. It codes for CASSLTGSNGYTF.

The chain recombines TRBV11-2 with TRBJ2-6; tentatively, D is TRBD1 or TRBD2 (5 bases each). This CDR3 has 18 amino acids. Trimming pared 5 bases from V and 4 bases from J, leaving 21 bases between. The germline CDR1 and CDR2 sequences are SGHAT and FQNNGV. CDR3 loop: CASSPRAGHLNGANVLTF. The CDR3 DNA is TGTGCCAGCAGCCCCAGGGCGGGCCACCTTAACGGGGCCAACGTCCTGACTTTC.

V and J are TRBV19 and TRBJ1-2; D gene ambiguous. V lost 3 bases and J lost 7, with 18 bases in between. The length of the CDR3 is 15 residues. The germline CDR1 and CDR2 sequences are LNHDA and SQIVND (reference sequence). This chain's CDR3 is CASSIISHMSTGYTF. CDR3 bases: TGTGCCAGTAGTATTATCTCACATATGAGTACTGGCTACACCTTC.

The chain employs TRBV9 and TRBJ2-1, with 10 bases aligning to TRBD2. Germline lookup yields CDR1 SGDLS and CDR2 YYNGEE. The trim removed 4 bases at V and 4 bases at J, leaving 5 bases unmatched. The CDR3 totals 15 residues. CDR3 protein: CASSPWTSGYNEQFF. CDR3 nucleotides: TGTGCCAGCAGCCCCTGGACTAGCGGTTACAATGAGCAGTTCTTC.

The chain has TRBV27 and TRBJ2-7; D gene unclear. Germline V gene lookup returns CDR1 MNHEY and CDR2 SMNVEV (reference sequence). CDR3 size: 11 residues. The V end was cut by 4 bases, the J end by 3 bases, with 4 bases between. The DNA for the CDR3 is TGTGCCAGCAGTTCCGACTACGAGCAGTACTTC. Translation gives CASSSDYEQYF.

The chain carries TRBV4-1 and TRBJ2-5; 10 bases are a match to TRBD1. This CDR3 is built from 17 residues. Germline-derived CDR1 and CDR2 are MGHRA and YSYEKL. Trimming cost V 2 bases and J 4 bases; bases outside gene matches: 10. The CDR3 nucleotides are TGCGCCAGCAGCCAAATTGGGACAGGGGTAATTGCAGAGACCCAGTACTTC. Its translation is CASSQIGTGVIAETQYF.

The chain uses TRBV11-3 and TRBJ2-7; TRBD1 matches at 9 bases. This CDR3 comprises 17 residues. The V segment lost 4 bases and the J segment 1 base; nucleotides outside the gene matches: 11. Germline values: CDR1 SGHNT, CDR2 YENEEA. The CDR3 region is CASSSPHRGLRSYEQYF. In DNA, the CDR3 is TGTGCCAGCAGCTCCCCCCACAGGGGGCTTAGGTCCTACGAGCAGTACTTC.

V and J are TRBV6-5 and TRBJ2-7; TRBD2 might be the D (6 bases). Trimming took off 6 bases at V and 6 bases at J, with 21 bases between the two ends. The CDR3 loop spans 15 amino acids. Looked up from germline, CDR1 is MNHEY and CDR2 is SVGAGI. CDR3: CASSKTGSQEGEQYF. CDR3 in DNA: TGTGCCAGCAGCAAAACCGGGAGCCAGGAGGGCGAGCAGTACTTC.

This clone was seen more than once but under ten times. The CDR3 sequence is CASSPIQAARDYGYTF. CDR3 coding DNA: TGCGCCAGCAGCCCTATACAGGCGGCGCGGGACTATGGCTACACCTTC. This chain uses TRBV5-1 with TRBJ1-2; D might be TRBD1 (5 bases). Germline lookup yields CDR1 SGHRS and CDR2 YFSETQ. CDR3 length: 16 residues. V lost 4 bases and J 3 bases, leaving 19 bases between the germline ends.

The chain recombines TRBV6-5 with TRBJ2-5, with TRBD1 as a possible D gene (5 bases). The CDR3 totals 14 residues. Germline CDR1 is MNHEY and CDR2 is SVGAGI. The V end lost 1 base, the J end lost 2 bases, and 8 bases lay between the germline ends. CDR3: CASSYWGSQETQYF. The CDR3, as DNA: TGTGCCAGCAGTTACTGGGGCAGTCAAGAGACCCAGTACTTC.

CDR3 region: CASSPPPTGNTEAFF. In DNA, the CDR3 is TGTGCCAGTAGTCCCCCCCCGACAGGGAACACTGAAGCTTTCTTT. This chain uses TRBV19 with TRBJ1-1; TRBD1 is a possible D gene (6 bases). The germline CDR1 and CDR2 sequences are LNHDA and SQIVND (reference sequence). The CDR3 consists of 15 residues. V dropped 5 bases and J dropped 1 base, with 14 bases sitting between them.

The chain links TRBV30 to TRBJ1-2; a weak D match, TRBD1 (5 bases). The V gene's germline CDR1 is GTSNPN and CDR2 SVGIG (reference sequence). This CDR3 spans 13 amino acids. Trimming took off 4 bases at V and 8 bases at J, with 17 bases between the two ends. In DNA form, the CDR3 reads TGTGCCTGGAACCTCGGGGGGAATAGCGGCTACACCTTC. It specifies CAWNLGGNSGYTF.

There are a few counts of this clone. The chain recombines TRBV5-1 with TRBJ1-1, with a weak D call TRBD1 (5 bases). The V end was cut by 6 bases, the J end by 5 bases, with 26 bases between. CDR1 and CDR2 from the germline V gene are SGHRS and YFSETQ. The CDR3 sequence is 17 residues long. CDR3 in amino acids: CASKEEGLRGGWTEAFF. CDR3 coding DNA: TGCGCCAGCAAGGAGGAGGGATTAAGGGGCGGGTGGACTGAAGCTTTCTTT.

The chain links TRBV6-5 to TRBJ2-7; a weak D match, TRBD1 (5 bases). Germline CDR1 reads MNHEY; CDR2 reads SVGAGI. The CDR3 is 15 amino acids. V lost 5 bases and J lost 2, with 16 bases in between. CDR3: CASSKLTVFTYEQYF. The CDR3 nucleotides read TGTGCCAGCAGTAAGCTGACAGTATTTACCTACGAGCAGTACTTC.

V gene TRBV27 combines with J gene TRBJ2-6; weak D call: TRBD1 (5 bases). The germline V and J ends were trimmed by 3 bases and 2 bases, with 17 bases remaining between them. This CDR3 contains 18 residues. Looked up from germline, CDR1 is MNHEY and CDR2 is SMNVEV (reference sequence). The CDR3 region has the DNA TGTGCCAGCAGTTTTATGGAATTGCAGGGTCCTGGGGCCAACGTCCTGACTTTC. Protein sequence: CASSFMELQGPGANVLTF.

CDR3 sequence (DNA): TGTGCCATCAGCCCCTGGGGCCCTCAGGATACGCAGTATTTT. The encoded protein is CAISPWGPQDTQYF. V usage is TRBV10-3 and J usage is TRBJ2-3; possible D gene TRBD1, 5 bases. Trimming left V 6 bases short and J 6 bases short, with 16 bases between. The CDR3 contains 14 residues. CDR1 ENHRY and CDR2 SYGVKD come from the germline V gene.

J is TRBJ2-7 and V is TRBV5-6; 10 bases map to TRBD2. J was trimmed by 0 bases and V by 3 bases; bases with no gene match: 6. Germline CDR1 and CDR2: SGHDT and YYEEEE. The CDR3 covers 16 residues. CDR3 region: CASSSPSGSFSYEQYF. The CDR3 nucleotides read TGTGCCAGCAGCTCCCCTAGCGGGAGTTTCTCCTACGAGCAGTACTTC.

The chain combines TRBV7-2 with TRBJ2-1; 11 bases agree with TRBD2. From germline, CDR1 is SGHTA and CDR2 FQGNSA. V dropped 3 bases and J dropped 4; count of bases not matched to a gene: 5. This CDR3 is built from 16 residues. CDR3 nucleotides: TGTGCCAGCAGCTTTACCGGGACTAGCGGTTACAATGAGCAGTTCTTC. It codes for CASSFTGTSGYNEQFF.

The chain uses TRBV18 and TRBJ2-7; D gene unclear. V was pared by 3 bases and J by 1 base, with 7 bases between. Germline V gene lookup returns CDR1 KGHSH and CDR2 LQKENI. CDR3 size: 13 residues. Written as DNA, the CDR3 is TGTGCCAGCTCACCCACGCTTTCCTACGAGCAGTACTTC. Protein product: CASSPTLSYEQYF.

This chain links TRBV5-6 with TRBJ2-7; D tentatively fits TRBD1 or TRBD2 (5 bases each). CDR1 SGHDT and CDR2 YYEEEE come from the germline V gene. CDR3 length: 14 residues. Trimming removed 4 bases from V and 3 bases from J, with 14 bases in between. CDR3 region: CASSAWGPYYEQYF. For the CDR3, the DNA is TGTGCCAGCAGCGCGTGGGGACCCTACTACGAGCAGTACTTC.